This TCR beta chain stems from a study of T cell repertoires in cytomegalovirus infection. Background on the study: Carrying CMV and the relevant HLA type showed in public TCR beta signatures.

Concerning this clonotype itself: Antigen: not known.

Whole-study results and caveats: Ex vivo responses were dominated by HLA-C-restricted CMV-specific TCR beta clonotypes. The study identified carriers of CMV plus the relevant HLA from cumulative public TCR beta family frequency.

V was shortened by 5 bases and J by 4 bases, with 14 bases between the two germline ends. The length of the CDR3 is 14 residues. Germline V gives CDR1 MDHEN, CDR2 SYDVKM. TCRdb fed the reads into MiXCR, producing one record per CDR3 protein. The repertoire holds approximately 150,000 distinct CDR3 sequences, with roughly 17% as singletons. The sequence came from a human donor in good health (CMV status not recorded). Some clones in this sample may be carry-over from other donors' samples. The sample consisted of CD8+ T cells from PBMCs. This chain links TRBV28 with TRBJ1-2; a possible D gene is TRBD1 (5 bases). CDR3 sequence: CASSTRDGRYGYTF. The CDR3 nucleotides read TGTGCCAGCAGTACACGGGACGGCCGCTATGGCTACACCTTC.